The rows below give T cell receptor beta chains drawn from one sample of a study of cytomegalovirus exposure and HLA in healthy donors. Sequenced by immunoSEQ multiplex PCR; TCRdb stores in-frame clones only, minus some. The sample holds about 170,000 clones; roughly 79% are singletons and the top ten take about 2.1%. The sample comprised PBMCs. These receptors originate from a woman in her twenties or thirties in good health and CMV-seropositive. The CDR3 runs from the conserved cysteine through the conserved F or W. The order of the fields is CDR3 protein, CDR3 length, V gene, J gene, D gene. D genes are given only for firm matches.

CDR3aa: CAIGGGLANYGYTF
len: 14
v_gene: TRBV6-5
j_gene: TRBJ1-2
d_gene: NA

CDR3aa: CASSYSNRGRYNEQFF
len: 16
v_gene: TRBV6-6
j_gene: TRBJ2-1
d_gene: TRBD1

CDR3aa: CASSLTRDSNSPLHF
len: 15
v_gene: TRBV5-8
j_gene: TRBJ1-6
d_gene: TRBD1

CDR3aa: CASSPTGSNYGYTF
len: 14
v_gene: TRBV5-1
j_gene: TRBJ1-2
d_gene: NA

CDR3aa: CASSEDRGPGANVLTF
len: 16
v_gene: TRBV2
j_gene: TRBJ2-6
d_gene: TRBD1

CDR3aa: CASSLYGDGGDGYTF
len: 15
v_gene: TRBV7-8
j_gene: TRBJ1-2
d_gene: NA

CDR3aa: CASTQQVGYGYTF
len: 13
v_gene: TRBV7-9
j_gene: TRBJ1-2
d_gene: NA

CDR3aa: CAWSLGTSGGRTDTQYF
len: 17
v_gene: TRBV30
j_gene: TRBJ2-3
d_gene: TRBD2

CDR3aa: CAEARGDYGYTF
len: 12
v_gene: TRBV30
j_gene: TRBJ1-2
d_gene: NA

CDR3aa: CASSQGLGMEEAFF
len: 14
v_gene: TRBV4-3
j_gene: TRBJ1-1
d_gene: NA

CDR3aa: CASSLGEWPTDTQYF
len: 15
v_gene: TRBV5-1
j_gene: TRBJ2-3
d_gene: NA

CDR3aa: CASSLPGQGFDEQFF
len: 15
v_gene: TRBV5-6
j_gene: TRBJ2-1
d_gene: TRBD1

CDR3aa: CASSYSQALPYEQYF
len: 15
v_gene: TRBV6-5
j_gene: TRBJ2-7
d_gene: NA